In its sample, the clone carrying this T cell receptor beta chain was seen a few times. Its antigen is undetermined. Together with a sample-barcoded 5' primer, a J-beta primer mix was included in a second PCR lasting roughly 6 to 12 cycles. Each cDNA was tagged by a template-switch adaptor containing 12 random nucleotides. Each CDR3 protein gets one entry after TCRdb re-called the 5' RACE reads with MiXCR. Here the sample spans about 800,000 distinct CDR3 sequences, just under 25% being singletons. The sample is drawn from a study of blood T cells in healthy people across ages. Overall study results and limits: Donor CMV status was unknown, possibly confounding expanded clonotype changes.

Germline V gene sequence: CDR1 DFQATT, CDR2 SNEGSKA (reference sequence). Unmatched junction bases numbered 5, after V lost 0 bases and J lost 9 bases. This CDR3 has 12 residues. These data also featured in a second study, about T cells of mothers and their children. That paper notes: The cDNA synthesis received all extracted RNA, at roughly 1.6 ug per 15 ul. Slightly higher but non-significant overlap marked related mother-child pairs versus unrelated pairs.

The rearrangement joins TRBV20-1 to TRBJ2-7; 7 bases are a match to TRBD1. This TCR derives from a boy aged 5-17 years in good health. Material for sequencing was blood. For the CDR3, the DNA is TGCAGTGCTAGAGATCTTGGGGACAGGCAGTACTTC. Amino acids: CSARDLGDRQYF.